One T cell receptor (beta chain) is described in this entry. The antigen is unknown. The data are from a study of OX40 agonist ivuxolimab in advanced cancers. Looking at the study overall: Past anti-PD-1, anti-PD-L1 or anti-CTLA-4 therapy was accepted, and 30% to 50% had received some.

Repertoires were generated with immunoSEQ multiplex PCR, while TCRdb's copy carries only in-frame clones and drops some. The sample contains around 9,800 clones, about three quarters of which appear only once. Individuals having autoimmune disease history or systemic immunosuppression were not enrolled. Broader study findings: In the 0.1-3.0 mg/kg groups, partial responders showed among the lowest expansion.

Germline V lookup: CDR1 MNHEY, CDR2 SMNVEV (reference sequence). V lost 5 bases to trimming and J lost 5 bases, with 18 bases between them. This CDR3 has 15 residues. The sequencing here drew on CD4+ or CD8+ T cells sorted from blood, taken in a trial of the OX40 agonist ivuxolimab. This chain links TRBV27 with TRBJ1-2; a possible D gene is TRBD1 (6 bases). The receptor was isolated from an adult with an advanced solid tumor such as melanoma, head and neck, liver or kidney cancer. The CDR3 protein is CASSPSAGAGYGYTF. The CDR3 nucleotides read TGTGCCAGCAGTCCCTCAGCAGGGGCGGGGTATGGCTACACCTTC.